One sample yielded the 6 T cell receptor beta chains listed below, sequenced in a study of vaccination and CD4 T cells after COVID-19. These receptors' antigens are unknown. The treatment is: approximately nine-day PBMC culture with coronavirus spike peptide pools or control peptides (ViraFEST assay). The assay that was used to sequence DNA from cultured CD4+ T cells was the Oncomine TCR Beta short-read assay. Each CDR3 protein is one row after TCRdb ran MiXCR on the PCR reads. Among 5,700 or so distinct CDR3 sequences listed, about 50% were seen once. Specimen: CD4+ T cells from blood, cultured in vitro. The receptors originated from a human donor who had recovered from COVID-19.

The rearrangement uses TRBV7-8 and TRBJ1-3; 9 bases are shared with TRBD1. V gave up 5 bases and J gave up 0 bases; unmatched junction bases: 8. Germline CDR1 SGHVS, CDR2 FQNEAQ. The CDR3 has 17 amino acids. The CDR3 loop reads CASSLGTGYDSGNTIYF. The CDR3, as DNA: TGTGCCAGCAGCCTAGGGACAGGGTATGACTCTGGAAACACCATATATTTT.

The rearrangement uses TRBV7-2 and TRBJ2-1; TRBD2 agrees at 8 bases. Germline-derived CDR1 and CDR2 are SGHTA and FQGNSA. The CDR3 totals 16 residues. Trimming at V came to 5 bases and at J to 0 bases, leaving 6 bases not matched to a gene. The CDR3 sequence is CASSLSGASSYNEQFF. CDR3 sequence (DNA): TGTGCCAGCAGCCTTAGCGGGGCGAGCTCCTACAATGAGCAGTTCTTC.

This clonotype ranks as medium-sized (0.01 to 0.1%). The V call is TRBV28, the J call TRBJ2-7; unclear D gene. The V end lost 5 bases, the J end lost 2 bases, and 19 bases lay between the germline ends. The germline V gene has CDR1 MDHEN and CDR2 SYDVKM. This CDR3 is 16 amino acids long. The CDR3 region is CASSHRSARGPYEQYF. CDR3 coding DNA: TGTGCCAGCAGTCACCGATCAGCCCGAGGTCCCTACGAGCAGTACTTC.

This clonotype was seen only once. V and J are TRBV14 and TRBJ2-7; no definite D call. The CDR3 length is 14 residues. In germline, CDR1 is SGHDN, CDR2 FVKESK. The V end was cut by 1 base, the J end by 0 bases, with 7 bases between. The CDR3 protein is CASSQVLGSYEQYF. In DNA form, the CDR3 reads TGTGCCAGCAGCCAAGTCCTGGGCTCCTACGAGCAGTACTTC.

The genes are TRBV7-6 and TRBJ2-2; the D gene is possibly TRBD2 (5 bases). V gave up 5 bases and J gave up 5 bases, with 12 bases separating them. CDR3 length equals 14 residues. Per the germline V gene, CDR1 is SGHVS and CDR2 is FNYEAQ. The CDR3 DNA sequence: TGTGCCAGCAGCATGAGGGTAGCGACCGGGGAGCTGTTTTTT. It codes for CASSMRVATGELFF.

The gene calls are TRBV2 and TRBJ2-3, with D unresolved. V lost 4 bases to trimming and J lost 3 bases, with 11 bases between them. The V gene's germline CDR1 is SNHLY and CDR2 FYNNEI. This CDR3 is built from 14 residues. CDR3 nucleotides: TGTGCCAGCAGTGTCCAGTCGAGTACAGATACGCAGTATTTT. Encoded protein: CASSVQSSTDTQYF.